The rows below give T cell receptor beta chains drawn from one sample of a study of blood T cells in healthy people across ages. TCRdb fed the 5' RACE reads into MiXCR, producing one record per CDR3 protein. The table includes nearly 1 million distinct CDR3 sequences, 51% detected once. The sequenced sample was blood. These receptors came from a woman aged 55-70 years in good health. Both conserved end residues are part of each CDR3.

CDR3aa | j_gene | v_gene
CASSDEREDYEQYF | TRBJ2-7 | TRBV5-1
CASTPTPRDEQFF | TRBJ2-1 | TRBV12-3/TRBV12-4
CASSQEWTRNDNEQFF | TRBJ2-1 | TRBV4-2
CASSQLGSPLEGYTF | TRBJ1-2 | TRBV6-5
CASSQAAGFRETQYF | TRBJ2-5 | TRBV4-2
CSVGDRTSGEAFF | TRBJ1-1 | TRBV29-1
CSVAGTRTYNEQFF | TRBJ2-1 | TRBV29-1
CASSQGLGHSYEQYF | TRBJ2-7 | TRBV4-3
CASSYGTGKYEQYF | TRBJ2-7 | TRBV6-2/TRBV6-3
CASKGEVSNRGQYF | TRBJ2-4 | TRBV2
CASSYTRTYYEQYF | TRBJ2-7 | TRBV6-2/TRBV6-3
CASSYGSARTSILTDTQYF | TRBJ2-3 | TRBV6-2/TRBV6-3
CASSPAGEGKETQYF | TRBJ2-5 | TRBV25-1
CASSPRREKTNTGELFF | TRBJ2-2 | TRBV9
CASSGQLGDTQYF | TRBJ2-3 | TRBV6-6
CASSPQKTSASSYEQYF | TRBJ2-7 | TRBV7-3
CASSQDNHTQYF | TRBJ2-3 | TRBV5-1
CAGSESEGQPQHF | TRBJ1-5 | TRBV2
CASSQGGASDAYEQYF | TRBJ2-7 | TRBV14
CASSLDAGLYEQYF | TRBJ2-7 | TRBV13
CASTRGATGANVLTF | TRBJ2-6 | TRBV7-2
CASRPSWVQEKLFF | TRBJ1-4 | TRBV12-3/TRBV12-4
CASSQGGGGFQETQYF | TRBJ2-5 | TRBV4-1
CASSEAQFGGYGYTF | TRBJ1-2 | TRBV2
CASSPAGGDNEQFF | TRBJ2-1 | TRBV6-1
CASSYSRASGTRETQYF | TRBJ2-5 | TRBV6-5
CASSRDSGGNSYEQYF | TRBJ2-7 | TRBV7-2
CSVELAGKHYEQYF | TRBJ2-7 | TRBV29-1
CTSSQTLGASANGGKLFF | TRBJ1-4 | TRBV3-1
CASSRTSGRRYEQFF | TRBJ2-1 | TRBV3-1
CASSLGIGINTEAFF | TRBJ1-1 | TRBV5-1
CASRPDGFHETQYF | TRBJ2-5 | TRBV10-2
CASFHRDRTYEQYF | TRBJ2-7 | TRBV27